This T cell receptor beta chain was sequenced in a study of tumor and adjacent non-tumor tissue in lung cancer. Study-level results: Significantly higher TCR diversity was found in tumor than normal lung.

The library came from three nested PCR rounds adapted from ARM-PCR protocols. In TCRdb, the multiplex PCR reads were re-called with MiXCR into one record per CDR3 protein. The sample shows approximately 90,000 distinct CDR3 sequences, roughly 70% of them seen only once. Details on this clonotype: Antigen unknown. This is likely a read error, given that the CDR3 carries no conserved phenylalanine or tryptophan at its end.

No cell sorting was done before RNA was extracted from the tissue. V was clipped by 0 bases and J by 6 bases, with 8 bases between them. Germline CDR1 and CDR2: GTSNPN and SVGIG (reference sequence). This CDR3 contains 12 residues. The chain joins TRBV30 to TRBJ1-1; D gene ambiguous. This sequence originates from a man in his sixties with non-small cell lung cancer. The sequencing sample was made of lung tumor tissue. CDR3 bases: TGTGCCTGGAGTGTTGTTTTGGCTGAAGCTTTCTTA. Protein product: CAWSVVLAEAFL.